The 29 T cell receptor beta chains below were found in one sample sequenced in a study of shared clonotypes between healthy human individuals. Sequencing was performed with immunoSEQ multiplex PCR; in TCRdb, only in-frame clones are kept and a portion is missing. The sample lists some 95,000 clones, 68% occurring once. Sequenced input: memory CD8+ T cells sorted from blood. As to subset: CD45RO+ cells pooled with CCR7-negative TemRA cells. The receptors stem from a man aged 25-45 years in good health.

This clone was detected only a few times. V usage is TRBV6-1 and J usage is TRBJ1-2; no reliable D call. V lost 6 bases and J lost 4, with 6 bases in between. The germline CDR1 and CDR2 sequences are MNHNS and SASEGT. CDR3 size: 11 residues. CDR3 sequence: CASRTRYGYTF. The CDR3 DNA sequence: TGTGCCAGCAGAACGCGCTATGGCTACACCTTC.

The sample holds one count of this clone. V is TRBV7-8 and J is TRBJ1-2; D is unresolved. Per the germline V gene, CDR1 is SGHVS and CDR2 is FQNEAQ. This CDR3 contains 14 residues. V was trimmed by 5 bases and J by 7 bases, leaving 17 bases between them. CDR3 sequence reads: CASSPRWVNPGYTF. As DNA, the CDR3 is TGTGCCAGCAGCCCTCGATGGGTGAACCCTGGCTACACCTTC.

The chain is built from TRBV9 and TRBJ2-2, with D possibly called TRBD1 or TRBD2 (5 bases each). The CDR3 length is 15 residues. Germline V lookup: CDR1 SGDLS, CDR2 YYNGEE. Between the trimmed V and J ends, which lost 7 bases and 4 bases, there was a span of 17 bases. CDR3: CASQRPGPRTGELFF. CDR3 nucleotides: TGTGCCAGCCAAAGACCGGGACCCCGCACCGGGGAGCTGTTTTTT.

This chain uses TRBV7-9 with TRBJ2-1, with D perhaps matching TRBD1 or TRBD2 (5 bases each). This CDR3 is 16 amino acids long. Per germline, CDR1 SEHNR and CDR2 FQNEAQ (reference sequence). The V end was cut by 5 bases, the J end by 1 base, with 15 bases between. The CDR3 loop is CASSQWSGASYNEQFF. CDR3 DNA sequence: TGTGCCAGCAGCCAATGGTCCGGGGCTTCCTACAATGAGCAGTTCTTC.

The V and J genes are TRBV9 and TRBJ2-1; 11 bases are shared with TRBD2. Trimming at V came to 1 base and at J to 10 bases, leaving 7 bases not matched to a gene. The CDR3 is 15 residues long. Germline CDR1 and CDR2: SGDLS and YYNGEE. The CDR3 DNA is TGTGCCAGCAGCGTATTACCGGGACTAGCGGAGGAGCAGTTCTTC. It yields the protein CASSVLPGLAEEQFF.

The V and J genes are TRBV6-6 and TRBJ1-2; 11 bases align to TRBD1. The CDR3 sequence is 14 residues long. The V gene end was trimmed by 7 bases and the J gene end by 4 bases; junction bases not matched to a gene: 5. Germline V gene sequence: CDR1 MNHNY, CDR2 SVGAGI (reference sequence). CDR3 DNA sequence: TGTGCCAGCACCCGGACAGGGGGCGCCTATGGCTACACCTTC. This sequence encodes CASTRTGGAYGYTF.

The chain is built from TRBV28 and TRBJ2-7; D may be TRBD2 (5 bases). The CDR3 is 12 amino acids. Trimming left V 5 bases short and J 9 bases short, with 14 bases between. Germline assignment: CDR1 MDHEN and CDR2 SYDVKM. DNA of the CDR3: TGTGCCAGCAGTCAGGAACCCCGGGGGCAGTACTTC. It specifies CASSQEPRGQYF.

The chain has TRBV6-6 and TRBJ2-7, with 7 bases matching TRBD1. CDR1 is MNHNY, CDR2 SVGAGI, per germline (reference sequence). J gave up 4 bases and V 6 bases, and 9 bases lay outside the gene matches. This CDR3 is built from 14 residues. The CDR3 is CASSDSGTEYEQYF. The CDR3 region has the DNA TGTGCCAGCAGCGACTCCGGGACAGAATACGAGCAGTACTTC.

This chain uses TRBV19 with TRBJ2-2; TRBD1 agrees at 8 bases. Germline V CDR1 and CDR2: LNHDA, SQIVND (reference sequence). CDR3 length equals 13 residues. V was clipped by 4 bases and J by 7 bases; unmatched bases: 2. CDR3 DNA: TGTGCCAGTAGTACACAGGGGGGCGGGGAGCTGTTTTTT. Its translation is CASSTQGGGELFF.

V is TRBV2 and J is TRBJ2-3; D perhaps matches TRBD2 (5 bases). Germline values: CDR1 SNHLY, CDR2 FYNNEI. The CDR3 sequence is 16 residues long. Between the trimmed V and J ends, which lost 0 bases and 6 bases, there was a span of 16 bases. The CDR3 DNA follows: TGTGCCAGCAGTGAAGCGGGCGGACTCGGCTGGGATACGCAGTATTTT. Its translation: CASSEAGGLGWDTQYF. The full variable domain, its missing parts supplied by reference TRBV2 and TRBJ2-3, is EPEVTQTPSHQVTQMGQEVILRCVPISNHLYFYWYRQILGQKVEFLVSFYNNEISEKSEIFDDQFSVERPDGSNFTLKIRSTKLEDSAMYFCASSEAGGLGWDTQYFGPGTRLTVL.

V and J are TRBV25-1 and TRBJ2-5; 12 nucleotides align to TRBD2. The V segment lost 6 bases and the J segment 3 bases; nucleotides outside the gene matches: 8. This CDR3 spans 16 amino acids. CDR1 and CDR2 (germline): MGHDK, SYGVNS. The CDR3 nucleotides read TGTGCCAGCAGGACAGGGCTAGCGGGAGGGGAAGAGACCCAGTACTTC. It translates to CASRTGLAGGEETQYF.

The J gene is TRBJ1-4, the V gene TRBV28; tentative D call: TRBD1 (5 bases). V lost 3 bases to trimming and J lost 5 bases, with 13 bases between them. The length of the CDR3 is 15 residues. CDR1 MDHEN and CDR2 SYDVKM come from the germline V gene. The DNA of the CDR3 is TGTGCCAGCAGTTTGCTCTTGGGGGGGAATGAAAAACTGTTTTTT. It encodes CASSLLLGGNEKLFF.

The chain couples TRBV28 to TRBJ1-3; D uncertain. The CDR3 runs to 16 residues. The V gene lost 5 bases and the J gene lost 0 bases, with 14 bases spanning the gap. Germline V gene data show CDR1 as MDHEN and CDR2 as SYDVKM. CDR3 DNA sequence: TGTGCCAGCAGTCCCCCTTCTGGGCACTCTGGAAACACCATATATTTT. This gives the protein CASSPPSGHSGNTIYF.

The rearrangement uses TRBV15 and TRBJ2-7, with 8 bases that match TRBD1. The CDR3 covers 15 residues. V trimming: 0 bases; J trimming: 3 bases; junction bases outside the gene matches: 4. Germline V lookup: CDR1 LNHNV, CDR2 YYDKDF (reference sequence). DNA of the CDR3: TGTGCCACCAGCAGAGATTGGGGGACAGGCTACGAGCAGTACTTC. It yields the protein CATSRDWGTGYEQYF. Full variable domain (remainder filled in from reference TRBV15 and TRBJ2-7): DAMVIQNPRYQVTQFGKPVTLSCSQTLNHNVMYWYQQKSSQAPKLLFHYYDKDFNNEADTPDNFQSRRPNTSFCFLDIRSPGLGDTAMYLCATSRDWGTGYEQYFGPGTRLTVT.

The chain carries TRBV11-2 and TRBJ2-7, with D possibly TRBD1 on 6 matching bases. The CDR3 consists of 15 residues. Trimming removed 5 bases from V and 6 bases from J, with 20 bases in between. Germline V CDR1 and CDR2: SGHAT, FQNNGV. The chain's CDR3 is CASSAAGALLGEQYF. In DNA form, the CDR3 reads TGTGCCAGCAGCGCTGCAGGGGCCCTCCTAGGCGAGCAGTACTTC.

This clone has just one count. This chain connects TRBV2 to TRBJ2-3; 11 nucleotides agree with TRBD2. The junction had 13 bases not matched to a gene; V was cut back by 6 bases and J by 5 bases. The CDR3 consists of 17 residues. CDR1 and CDR2 from the germline V gene are SNHLY and FYNNEI. The CDR3 sequence is CASRRLAGGPLRDTQYF. In nucleotides, the CDR3 is TGTGCCAGCAGGAGATTAGCGGGAGGGCCGTTAAGAGATACGCAGTATTTT.

The CDR3 region has the DNA TGTGCCAGCAGCAGACTAGCGGGAATCACGCACGAGCAGTACTTC. Translating it yields CASSRLAGITHEQYF. This chain connects TRBV28 to TRBJ2-7; 11 positions agree with TRBD2. Germline V gene lookup returns CDR1 MDHEN and CDR2 SYDVKM. This CDR3 contains 15 residues. The ends lost 6 bases at V and 5 bases at J; junction bases unmatched: 9. Full variable domain (remainder filled in from reference TRBV28 and TRBJ2-7): DVKVTQSSRYLVKRTGEKVFLECVQDMDHENMFWYRQDPGLGLRLIYFSYDVKMKEKGDIPEGYSVSREKKERFSLILESASTNQTSMYLCASSRLAGITHEQYFGPGTRLTVT.

This chain joins TRBV5-1 and TRBJ1-2, with D possibly being TRBD1 (6 bases). From germline, CDR1 is SGHRS and CDR2 YFSETQ. The V end was cut by 0 bases, the J end by 0 bases, with 6 bases between. This CDR3 has 14 residues. CDR3 bases: TGCGCCAGCAGCTTGGGACAGGCTAACTATGGCTACACCTTC. Translating gives CASSLGQANYGYTF.

V and J are TRBV6-1 and TRBJ2-2; D possibly corresponds to TRBD2 (6 bases). Germline CDR1 is MNHNS and CDR2 is SASEGT. V dropped 8 bases and J dropped 3 bases, with 13 bases sitting between them. The CDR3 consists of 14 residues. The CDR3 loop reads CASGEVPDTGELFF. The CDR3 DNA reads as TGTGCCAGCGGGGAGGTTCCTGACACCGGGGAGCTGTTTTTT.

This clone was observed a handful of times. This sequence joins TRBV27 and TRBJ2-7; D remains unclear. The CDR3 runs 14 residues. V was shortened by 5 bases and J by 0 bases, with 11 bases between the two germline ends. CDR1 is MNHEY and CDR2 is SMNVEV in the germline V gene (reference sequence). CDR3 in DNA: TGTGCCAGCAGTCCTTCGGGTGACTCCTACGAGCAGTACTTC. As protein: CASSPSGDSYEQYF.

The V and J genes are TRBV18 and TRBJ2-2; D unclear. This CDR3 spans 16 amino acids. Germline lookup yields CDR1 KGHSH and CDR2 LQKENI. Trimming left V 3 bases short and J 6 bases short, with 17 bases between. The CDR3 loop reads CASSPSSTGKAGELFF. For the CDR3, the DNA is TGTGCCAGCTCACCGTCCAGTACGGGCAAAGCCGGGGAGCTGTTTTTT.

The chain has TRBV2 and TRBJ2-7; TRBD2 matches at 8 bases. Germline CDR1 is SNHLY and CDR2 is FYNNEI. The junction had 7 bases not matched to a gene; V was cut back by 5 bases and J by 1 base. This CDR3 has 15 residues. The CDR3 nucleotides read TGTGCCAGCAGTTGGGGACTAGACGATTCCTACGAGCAGTACTTC. Protein sequence: CASSWGLDDSYEQYF.

The chain is built from TRBV9 and TRBJ1-5; unclear D gene. Germline V lookup: CDR1 SGDLS, CDR2 YYNGEE. This CDR3 has 13 amino acids. Trimming cost V 4 bases and J 7 bases, with 12 bases left between them. The CDR3 bases are TGTGCCAGCAGCCCCTCGGGCGCCCAGCCCCAGCATTTT. Its protein is CASSPSGAQPQHF.

V usage is TRBV30 and J usage is TRBJ1-5, with a tentative D call TRBD1 (5 bases). The CDR3 is 17 amino acids. CDR1 and CDR2 from the germline V gene are GTSNPN and SVGIG (reference sequence). V was shortened by 2 bases and J by 5 bases, with 22 bases between the two germline ends. Written as DNA, the CDR3 is TGTGCCTGGAGTTTCGCGGGACCGCGAAACCCGTATCAGCCCCAGCATTTT. Translated: CAWSFAGPRNPYQPQHF.

The chain carries TRBV21-1 and TRBJ2-1; the D call of TRBD2 is as the table states it, not checked on the DNA. TRBV21-1 is a pseudogene segment. The CDR3 covers 15 residues. The CDR3 DNA is TGTGCCAGCAGCAAAGGAGGAGGGGGAGCGGGAGGTTGGGTCTTC. It yields the protein CASSKGGGGAGGWVF.

The genes are TRBV28 and TRBJ2-7, with a tentative D call TRBD1 (6 bases). The ends were cut back, 8 bases at V and 5 bases at J, with 16 bases in the middle. Germline V gene lookup returns CDR1 MDHEN and CDR2 SYDVKM. The CDR3 totals 13 residues. The CDR3 loop reads CASRSGGFHEQYF. CDR3 nucleotides: TGTGCCAGCCGTTCTGGGGGCTTCCACGAGCAGTACTTC.

This chain joins TRBV4-3 and TRBJ2-1; a weak D match, TRBD1 (7 bases). The germline V and J ends were trimmed by 0 bases and 1 base, with 16 bases remaining between them. CDR1 LGHNA and CDR2 YSLEER come from the germline V gene. This CDR3 region has 18 residues. CDR3 sequence (DNA): TGCGCCAGCAGCCAAGATGCCCCAGGGGGGCGGTCCTACAATGAGCAGTTCTTC. Translation: CASSQDAPGGRSYNEQFF.

This clone was found once. This chain connects TRBV7-9 to TRBJ2-2; no definite D call. This CDR3 contains 14 residues. Trimming shortened V by 3 bases and J by 3 bases, and 8 bases separated the two germline ends. CDR1 and CDR2 (germline): SEHNR, FQNEAQ (reference sequence). The CDR3 DNA reads as TGTGCCAGCAGCTTTGGTCAAGACACCGGGGAGCTGTTTTTT. Translation: CASSFGQDTGELFF. Based on the CDR3 plus reference TRBV7-9 and TRBJ2-2, the full variable domain is DTGVSQNPRHKITKRGQNVTFRCDPISEHNRLYWYRQTLGQGPEFLTYFQNEAQLEKSRLLSDRFSAERPKGSFSTLEIQRTEQGDSAMYLCASSFGQDTGELFFGEGSRLTVL.

The chain joins TRBV6-5 to TRBJ2-7; TRBD2 matches at 9 bases. V lost 3 bases to trimming and J lost 4 bases; unmatched junction nucleotides: 7. Germline-derived CDR1 and CDR2 are MNHEY and SVGAGI. The CDR3 sequence is 15 residues long. CDR3 nucleotides: TGTGCCAGCAGTTATGAGGGACTAGCAGGTTACGAGCAGTACTTC. It translates to CASSYEGLAGYEQYF.